These 25 T cell receptor beta chains were all obtained from the same sample, sequenced in a study of shared clonotypes between healthy human individuals. The table came from immunoSEQ multiplex PCR; TCRdb's copy has only in-frame clones and leaves some out. The sample records 950,000 to 1,100,000 clones, roughly 80% being singletons. The sample was memory CD4+ T cells sorted from blood. Subset: CD45RA-negative fraction. These receptors were obtained from a man younger than 30 in good health.

The rearrangement uses TRBV2 and TRBJ2-4; 7 nucleotides agree with TRBD1. The length of the CDR3 is 15 residues. V lost 5 bases and J lost 0; bases outside the gene matches: 4. Germline V gives CDR1 SNHLY, CDR2 FYNNEI. The CDR3 DNA reads as TGTGCCAGCAGTAGGGACAGCTTAGCCAAAAACATTCAGTACTTC. This gives the protein CASSRDSLAKNIQYF.

The chain employs TRBV15 and TRBJ1-5; D is unresolved. Per the germline V gene, CDR1 is LNHNV and CDR2 is YYDKDF (reference sequence). CDR3 length equals 13 residues. V lost 3 bases and J 5 bases, leaving 8 bases between the germline ends. CDR3 coding DNA: TGTGCCACCAGCAGGACGGGCCATCAGCCCCAGCATTTT. It codes for CATSRTGHQPQHF.

This chain links TRBV7-8 with TRBJ1-3; D is unresolved. This CDR3 region has 14 residues. V was clipped by 1 base and J by 0 bases, with 4 bases between them. The germline V gene encodes CDR1 SGHVS and CDR2 FQNEAQ. The CDR3: CASSLEASGNTIYF. In DNA form, the CDR3 reads TGTGCCAGCAGCTTAGAGGCCTCTGGAAACACCATATATTTT.

The V gene is TRBV5-4, the J gene TRBJ1-2; 9 bases align to TRBD1. The V gene's germline CDR1 is SGHNT and CDR2 YYREEE (reference sequence). CDR3 length equals 14 residues. V was pared by 4 bases and J by 6 bases, with 7 bases of the junction left unmatched. CDR3 bases: TGTGCCAGCAGCCGTAGGACAGGGGAGGATGGCTACACCTTC. The encoded protein is CASSRRTGEDGYTF.

Concerning this clone: Other nucleotide sequences in the sample specify the same CDR3. The chain joins TRBV7-9 to TRBJ2-2; D perhaps matches TRBD1 (5 bases). CDR3 size: 15 residues. The V gene's germline CDR1 is SEHNR and CDR2 FQNEAQ (reference sequence). Trimming stripped 2 bases from V and 2 bases from J, with 9 bases between. Written as DNA, the CDR3 is TGTGCCAGCAGCTTACAGGGTTCCAACACCGGGGAGCTGTTTTTT. Translation gives CASSLQGSNTGELFF.

The rearrangement joins TRBV9 to TRBJ2-3, with a possible D match to TRBD1 (5 bases). The CDR3 contains 15 residues. V lost 8 bases and J lost 2, with 18 bases in between. The V gene's germline CDR1 is SGDLS and CDR2 YYNGEE. The CDR3, as DNA: TGTGCCAGATATAGGTTTGGCAGGGCCACAGATACGCAGTATTTT. Translated, it gives CARYRFGRATDTQYF.

This clone was counted ten times or more. V usage is TRBV5-1 and J usage is TRBJ1-2; tentative D call: TRBD1 (5 bases). The CDR3 runs to 14 residues. CDR1 and CDR2 from the germline V gene are SGHRS and YFSETQ. V lost 0 bases and J lost 5, with 11 bases in between. This CDR3 is CASSLGGTIYGYTF. CDR3 nucleotides: TGCGCCAGCAGCTTGGGGGGCACCATTTATGGCTACACCTTC.

The rearrangement uses TRBV9 and TRBJ1-2, with 12 bases matching TRBD1. CDR1 is SGDLS and CDR2 is YYNGEE in the germline V gene. The J segment lost 8 bases and the V segment lost 0 bases, leaving 5 bases of the junction unmatched. The CDR3 contains 15 residues. This CDR3 is CASSVATGTGGGYTF. Written as DNA, the CDR3 is TGTGCCAGCAGCGTAGCTACCGGGACAGGGGGCGGCTACACCTTC.

This clone was recorded at least ten times. The genes are TRBV30 and TRBJ1-6, with 7 nucleotides matching TRBD1. This CDR3 region has 18 residues. Germline V gene sequence: CDR1 GTSNPN, CDR2 SVGIG (reference sequence). Losses at the gene ends were 7 bases for V and 0 bases for J; bases not matched to a gene: 15. The CDR3 region is CASRRGQGDYSYNSPLHF. CDR3 DNA: TGTGCCTCTAGGAGGGGCCAGGGGGACTACTCCTATAATTCACCCCTCCACTTT.

The CDR3 sequence is CATREGGSYNSPLHF. In DNA form, the CDR3 reads TGTGCCACGAGGGAGGGGGGCTCGTATAATTCACCCCTCCACTTT. The rearrangement joins TRBV5-4 to TRBJ1-6, with D possibly matching TRBD1 (6 bases). Trimming took off 9 bases at V and 4 bases at J, with 17 bases between the two ends. CDR1 and CDR2 from the germline V gene are SGHNT and YYREEE (reference sequence). The CDR3 is made up of 15 amino acids.

This chain links TRBV10-1 with TRBJ1-4, with D perhaps TRBD1 (6 bases). V was pared by 8 bases and J by 7 bases, with 14 bases between. Germline CDR1 reads WNHNN; CDR2 reads SYGVQD (reference sequence). CDR3 size: 13 residues. The CDR3 DNA sequence: TGCGCCAGCCTCCACAGGGATTTTGAAAAACTGTTTTTT. It is translated as CASLHRDFEKLFF.

This clone was observed a handful of times. CDR3 residues: CASSVAAGTSGRNTGELFF. In DNA form, the CDR3 reads TGTGCCAGCAGCGTAGCTGCCGGGACTAGCGGGAGGAACACCGGGGAGCTGTTTTTT. V usage is TRBV9 and J usage is TRBJ2-2, with TRBD2 matching 14 bases. The CDR3 sequence is 19 residues long. Germline assignment: CDR1 SGDLS and CDR2 YYNGEE. With 0 bases clipped from V and 1 base from J, the junction kept 5 bases outside the gene matches.

The chain uses TRBV27 and TRBJ1-3; D uncertain. CDR1 and CDR2 (germline): MNHEY, SMNVEV (reference sequence). The V end was cut by 1 base, the J end by 4 bases, with 11 bases between. This CDR3 has 15 residues. The CDR3 DNA reads as TGTGCCAGCAGTTTATGGTTAGGGTCGGGAAACACCATATATTTT. As protein: CASSLWLGSGNTIYF.

J is TRBJ2-4 and V is TRBV2, with 8 bases fitting TRBD1. CDR3 length: 14 residues. With V trimmed by 4 bases and J by 6 bases, 5 bases remained unmatched. Germline lookup yields CDR1 SNHLY and CDR2 FYNNEI. Written as DNA, the CDR3 is TGTGCCAGCAGTGGGGACAGGAGAGGAAACATTCAGTACTTC. This encodes CASSGDRRGNIQYF.

The V gene is TRBV10-3, the J gene TRBJ1-6; D is unresolved. Germline-derived CDR1 and CDR2 are ENHRY and SYGVKD. The length of the CDR3 is 16 residues. V was pared by 3 bases and J by 6 bases, with 15 bases between. Here the CDR3 reads CAISDYGYQPNSPLHF. The CDR3 bases are TGTGCCATCAGTGATTACGGTTACCAGCCTAATTCACCCCTCCACTTT.

The rearrangement joins TRBV9 to TRBJ2-2; no clear D. Germline V gene data show CDR1 as SGDLS and CDR2 as YYNGEE. This CDR3 has 14 residues. V was clipped by 0 bases and J by 4 bases, with 7 bases between them. In DNA form, the CDR3 reads TGTGCCAGCAGCGTAGTTCCGGGCACCGGGGAGCTGTTTTTT. Translation: CASSVVPGTGELFF. The full variable domain, rest sourced from reference TRBV9 and TRBJ2-2, is DSGVTQTPKHLITATGQRVTLRCSPRSGDLSVYWYQQSLDQGLQFLIQYYNGEERAKGNILERFSAQQFPDLHSELNLSSLELGDSALYFCASSVVPGTGELFFGEGSRLTVL.

This clone appeared a single time. This sequence joins TRBV7-9 and TRBJ1-2; D is possibly TRBD1 (6 bases). Germline CDR1 is SEHNR and CDR2 is FQNEAQ (reference sequence). Between the trimmed V and J ends, which lost 4 bases and 3 bases, there was a span of 12 bases. The CDR3 extends over 14 amino acids. CDR3 amino acids: CASSSGRGDYGYTF. DNA of the CDR3: TGTGCCAGCAGCTCAGGGAGGGGGGACTATGGCTACACCTTC.

This chain uses TRBV18 with TRBJ2-7, with 7 nucleotides matching TRBD1. This CDR3 has 14 residues. The V gene end was trimmed by 1 base and the J gene end by 2 bases; junction bases not matched to a gene: 2. The germline V gene encodes CDR1 KGHSH and CDR2 LQKENI. CDR3 in amino acids: CASSPQGQPYEQYF. CDR3 DNA sequence: TGTGCCAGCTCACCACAGGGACAGCCCTACGAGCAGTACTTC.

This clone was seen a handful of times. V and J are TRBV5-1 and TRBJ2-2; D is unclear. The CDR3 has 15 amino acids. The ends were cut back, 1 base at V and 3 bases at J, with 10 bases in the middle. The germline gives CDR1 SGHRS, CDR2 YFSETQ. CDR3 in amino acids: CASSLTSSDTGELFF. The CDR3 DNA follows: TGCGCCAGCAGCTTGACTTCTTCGGACACCGGGGAGCTGTTTTTT.

The V gene is TRBV30, the J gene TRBJ2-2, with no clear D. Deletions cut 4 bases from V and 1 base from J, with 13 bases between. The CDR3 totals 15 residues. Germline V lookup: CDR1 GTSNPN, CDR2 SVGIG (reference sequence). CDR3 in amino acids: CAWNRDPGNTGELFF. The CDR3 DNA is TGTGCCTGGAACCGAGACCCAGGGAACACCGGGGAGCTGTTTTTT.

The J gene is TRBJ2-1, the V gene TRBV4-1, with 8 bases matching TRBD2. Germline assignment: CDR1 MGHRA and CDR2 YSYEKL. This CDR3 has 18 residues. The junction had 12 bases not matched to a gene; V was cut back by 3 bases and J by 2 bases. The CDR3 sequence is CASSQSVRLARTYNEQFF. CDR3 nucleotides: TGCGCCAGCAGCCAGTCAGTAAGACTAGCGAGGACCTACAATGAGCAGTTCTTC.

This sequence joins TRBV27 and TRBJ1-1; D unclear. CDR3 length equals 13 residues. The germline V gene has CDR1 MNHEY and CDR2 SMNVEV (reference sequence). V dropped 5 bases and J dropped 0 bases, with 7 bases sitting between them. CDR3 protein: CASSPALNTEAFF. The CDR3 DNA is TGTGCCAGCAGTCCAGCCCTGAACACTGAAGCTTTCTTT.

V and J are TRBV9 and TRBJ2-3, with D perhaps matching TRBD2 (6 bases). The CDR3 extends over 15 amino acids. Deletions cut 6 bases from V and 3 bases from J, with 17 bases between. The V gene's germline CDR1 is SGDLS and CDR2 YYNGEE. This chain's CDR3 is CASTSYGRGTDTQYF. Here the CDR3 DNA reads TGTGCCAGCACCTCGTATGGGCGGGGAACAGATACGCAGTATTTT.

The sample holds a few counts of this clone. The chain joins TRBV6-6 to TRBJ1-2, with D possibly being TRBD1 (5 bases). CDR1 and CDR2 from the germline V gene are MNHNY and SVGAGI (reference sequence). The CDR3 runs 14 residues. Trimming shortened V by 3 bases and J by 4 bases, and 12 bases separated the two germline ends. The CDR3 region has the DNA TGTGCCAGCAGTTATTCCGCTGGGGCCTATGGCTACACCTTC. Its translation is CASSYSAGAYGYTF.

There are a few counts of this clone. The CDR3 reads CASSDAALNEQFF. The CDR3 DNA reads as TGTGCCAGCAGTGATGCCGCCCTAAATGAGCAGTTCTTC. This chain joins TRBV2 and TRBJ2-1, with D uncertain. CDR1 is SNHLY and CDR2 is FYNNEI in the germline V gene. The CDR3 is made up of 13 amino acids. With 3 bases removed from V and 7 bases from J, the gap between germline ends came to 10 bases. Complete variable domain (other parts from reference TRBV2 and TRBJ2-1): EPEVTQTPSHQVTQMGQEVILRCVPISNHLYFYWYRQILGQKVEFLVSFYNNEISEKSEIFDDQFSVERPDGSNFTLKIRSTKLEDSAMYFCASSDAALNEQFFGPGTRLTVL.